The TCR beta chain described here comes from a study of blood T cell repertoires in COVID-19. Study details: The United States, Italy and Spain supplied acute and convalescent COVID-19 samples. Sources were T cells, B-cell-depleted T cells, or PBMCs; the material itself was cDNA or gDNA.

Per the original data handling: Amplifying reference gene primers gave estimates of nucleated cell counts. This table comes from immunoSEQ multiplex PCR, and its TCRdb copy is limited to in-frame clones, with some not included. Clonal size and the V and J genes are those of that table, whereas D and trimming came from the DNA. This table has around 310,000 clones, over 75% appearing once. Trimming at V came to 4 bases and at J to 3 bases, leaving 5 bases not matched to a gene. Germline assignment: CDR1 SGHRS and CDR2 YFSETQ. This CDR3 has 15 amino acids. The sequenced sample consisted of peripheral blood. The chain links TRBV5-1 to TRBJ2-3; 10 positions agree with TRBD1. The receptor was isolated from a woman aged 60 to 75 with acute or convalescent COVID-19. The CDR3 sequence: CASSPRTGGTDTQYF. The CDR3 DNA reads as TGCGCCAGCAGCCCTAGGACAGGGGGGACAGATACGCAGTATTTT.